This T cell receptor (beta chain) was found in a study of post-analysis software for immune sequencing data. On the study more broadly: The courses of disease that were included comprised relapsing-remitting, secondary progressive and progressive-relapsing multiple sclerosis. Notes on the study in general: Higher frequency in patients than in controls was seen for roughly five TRBV segments, with TRBV5-6, TRBV5-1 and TRBV20-1 among them. Comparison with controls showed significantly lower normalized Chao1 diversity in multiple sclerosis patients.

Unique molecular identifiers tagged the TCR beta cDNA libraries. Some 450,000 cDNA molecules were recovered from an input of about 1 to 10 million T cells. One entry per CDR3 protein results from TCRdb running MiXCR on the PCR reads. Altogether some 890,000 distinct CDR3 sequences are present, roughly 50% being singletons, with the ten largest covering under 6%. Turning to this clonotype: What it binds is not known.

The CDR3 spans 15 residues. Germline V CDR1 and CDR2: DFQATT, SNEGSKA (reference sequence). Input material: blood. This sequence originates from a girl aged 5 to 17 with multiple sclerosis. The chain is built from TRBV20-1 and TRBJ2-5, with 10 bases matching TRBD2. The CDR3 reads CSLSLASGSQETQYF. CDR3 in DNA: TGCAGCCTTTCTCTGGCTAGCGGGAGCCAAGAGACCCAGTACTTC.